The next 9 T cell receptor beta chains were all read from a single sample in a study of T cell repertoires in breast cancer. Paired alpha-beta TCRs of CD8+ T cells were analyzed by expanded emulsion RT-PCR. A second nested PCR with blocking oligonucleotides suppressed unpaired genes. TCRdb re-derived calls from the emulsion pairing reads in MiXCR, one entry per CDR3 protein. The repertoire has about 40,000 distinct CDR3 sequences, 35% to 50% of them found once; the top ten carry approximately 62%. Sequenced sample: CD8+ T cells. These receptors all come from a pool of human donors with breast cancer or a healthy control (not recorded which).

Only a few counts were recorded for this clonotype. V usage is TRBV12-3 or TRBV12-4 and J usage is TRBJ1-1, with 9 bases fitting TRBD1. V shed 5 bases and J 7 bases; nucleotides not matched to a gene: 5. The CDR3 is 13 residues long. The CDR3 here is CASSPGQGFEAFF. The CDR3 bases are TGTGCCAGCAGTCCAGGACAGGGGTTTGAAGCTTTCTTT.

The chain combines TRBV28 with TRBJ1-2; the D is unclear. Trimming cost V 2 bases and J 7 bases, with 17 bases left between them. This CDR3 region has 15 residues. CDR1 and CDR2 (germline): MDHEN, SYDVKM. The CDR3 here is CASSLAGSEKGGYTF. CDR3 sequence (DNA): TGTGCCAGCAGTTTAGCCGGATCCGAAAAGGGTGGCTACACCTTC.

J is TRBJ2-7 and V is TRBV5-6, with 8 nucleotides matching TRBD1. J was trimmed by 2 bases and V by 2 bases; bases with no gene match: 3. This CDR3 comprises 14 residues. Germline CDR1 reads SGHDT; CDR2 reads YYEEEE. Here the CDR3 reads CASSFGTGTYEQYF. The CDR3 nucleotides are TGTGCCAGCAGCTTCGGGACAGGAACCTACGAGCAGTACTTC.

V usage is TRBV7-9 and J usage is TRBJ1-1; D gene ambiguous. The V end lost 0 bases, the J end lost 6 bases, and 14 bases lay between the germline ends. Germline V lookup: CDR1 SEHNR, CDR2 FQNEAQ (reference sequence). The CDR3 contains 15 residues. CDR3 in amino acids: CASSLALYGRAEAFF. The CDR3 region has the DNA TGTGCCAGCAGCTTAGCGCTCTATGGGCGGGCTGAAGCTTTCTTT.

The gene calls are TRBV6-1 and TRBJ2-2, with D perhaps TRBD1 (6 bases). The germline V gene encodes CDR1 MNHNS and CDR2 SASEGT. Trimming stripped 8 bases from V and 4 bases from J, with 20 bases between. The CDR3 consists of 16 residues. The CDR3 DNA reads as TGTGCCAGCCGAGCAGCAGGGGATTGGAGCACCGGGGAGCTGTTTTTT. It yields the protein CASRAAGDWSTGELFF.

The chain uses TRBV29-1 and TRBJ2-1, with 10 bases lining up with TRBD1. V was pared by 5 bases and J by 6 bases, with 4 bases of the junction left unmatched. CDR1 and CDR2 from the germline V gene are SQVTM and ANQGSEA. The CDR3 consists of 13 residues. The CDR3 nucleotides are TGCAGCGTTCTGACAGGGGGCCGCAATGAGCAGTTCTTC. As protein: CSVLTGGRNEQFF.

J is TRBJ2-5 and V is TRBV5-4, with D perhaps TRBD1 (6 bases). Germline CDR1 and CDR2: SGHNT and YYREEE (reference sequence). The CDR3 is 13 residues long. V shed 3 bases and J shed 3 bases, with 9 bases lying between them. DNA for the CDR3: TGTGCCAGCAGCTGGACAGTTAAAGAGACCCAGTACTTC. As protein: CASSWTVKETQYF.

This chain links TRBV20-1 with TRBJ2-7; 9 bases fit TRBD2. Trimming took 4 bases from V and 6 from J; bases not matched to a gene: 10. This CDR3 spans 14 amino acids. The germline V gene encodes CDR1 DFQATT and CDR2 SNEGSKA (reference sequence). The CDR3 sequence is CSATGTSTGLEQYF. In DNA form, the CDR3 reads TGCAGTGCTACTGGGACTAGCACTGGCCTCGAGCAGTACTTC.

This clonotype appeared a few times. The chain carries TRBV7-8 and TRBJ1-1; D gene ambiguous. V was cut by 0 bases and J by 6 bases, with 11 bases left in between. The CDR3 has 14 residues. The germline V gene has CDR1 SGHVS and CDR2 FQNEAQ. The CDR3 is CASSLALPGAEAFF. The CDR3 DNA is TGTGCCAGCAGCTTAGCCCTTCCTGGGGCTGAAGCTTTCTTT.